These 8 T cell receptor beta chains share one sample of origin, sequenced in a study of blood T cell repertoires in COVID-19. This table comes from immunoSEQ multiplex PCR, and its TCRdb copy is limited to in-frame clones, with some not included. The data contain 55,000 to 70,000 clones, more than 75% of them seen just once; the ten biggest clones take up 9.5% to 13%. The sequencing sample was made of PBMCs or T cells enriched from blood (not recorded which). The receptors come from a middle-aged woman who had recovered from COVID-19.

The V and J genes are TRBV19 and TRBJ1-2; D call uncertain. Germline-derived CDR1 and CDR2 are LNHDA and SQIVND (reference sequence). V lost 3 bases, J lost 1 base, and 24 bases lay in between. The CDR3 is made up of 19 amino acids. As DNA, the CDR3 is TGTGCCAGTAGTATGGCCGGGTCCTCCGAGTATTCCCATAACTATGGCTACACCTTC. Translation gives CASSMAGSSEYSHNYGYTF.

This clone was detected only once. This CDR3 reads CASSEGQYYGYTF. CDR3 coding DNA: TGTGCCAGCAGTGAAGGACAGTACTATGGCTACACCTTC. V is TRBV6-1 and J is TRBJ1-2; D possibly corresponds to TRBD1 (5 bases). Per the germline V gene, CDR1 is MNHNS and CDR2 is SASEGT. V was shortened by 1 base and J by 3 bases, with 6 bases between the two germline ends. There are 13 residues in the CDR3.

The V gene is TRBV3-1 (or the pseudogene TRBV3-2), the J gene TRBJ2-7, with D maybe TRBD1 (6 bases). Per the germline V gene, CDR1 is LGHDT and CDR2 is YNNKEL (reference sequence). The CDR3 is 15 residues long. Trimming took off 4 bases at V and 0 bases at J, with 13 bases between the two ends. CDR3 residues: CASSRTGLSSYEQYF. CDR3 nucleotide sequence: TGTGCCAGCAGCCGAACAGGGTTGAGCTCCTACGAGCAGTACTTC.

Only one count was recorded for this clone. The chain couples TRBV10-3 to TRBJ1-1; D remains unclear. Per the germline V gene, CDR1 is ENHRY and CDR2 is SYGVKD. V was trimmed by 10 bases and J by 1 base, leaving 10 bases between them. This CDR3 is built from 12 residues. DNA of the CDR3: TGTGCCACGAAGCTATCGAACACTGAAGCTTTCTTT. Translating gives CATKLSNTEAFF.

The chain is built from TRBV27 and TRBJ1-4, with 9 nucleotides matching TRBD1. The J segment lost 0 bases and the V segment lost 5 bases, leaving 7 bases of the junction unmatched. Germline lookup yields CDR1 MNHEY and CDR2 SMNVEV (reference sequence). The CDR3 is 17 residues long. In nucleotides, the CDR3 is TGTGCCAGCAGTATGACAGGGGGTTTCGCAACTAATGAAAAACTGTTTTTT. The encoded protein is CASSMTGGFATNEKLFF.

The V and J genes are TRBV7-9 and TRBJ2-7; TRBD1 matches 10 bases. The CDR3 is 17 residues long. Unmatched junction bases numbered 9, after V lost 0 bases and J lost 4 bases. Germline CDR1 and CDR2: SEHNR and FQNEAQ (reference sequence). As DNA, the CDR3 is TGTGCCAGCAGCTTAGCTTCGCGGACGGGACAGGGGTACGAGCAGTACTTC. The encoded protein is CASSLASRTGQGYEQYF.

This clone has only a few counts. This sequence joins TRBV25-1 and TRBJ1-1; no definite D call. The V gene's germline CDR1 is MGHDK and CDR2 SYGVNS. The V end was cut by 3 bases, the J end by 0 bases, with 14 bases between. The CDR3 is 16 amino acids. The CDR3 loop is CASSEARGQMNTEAFF. CDR3 DNA: TGTGCCAGCAGTGAGGCGCGCGGTCAAATGAACACTGAAGCTTTCTTT.

This clone was observed once. The V call is TRBV7-8, the J call TRBJ1-5, with 8 nucleotides matching TRBD1. The trim removed 3 bases at V and 11 bases at J, leaving 9 bases unmatched. The CDR3 loop spans 14 amino acids. CDR1 and CDR2 from the germline V gene are SGHVS and FQNEAQ. The CDR3 DNA is TGTGCCAGCAGCTTGGGACAGGAGTTTTTAGCCCAGCATTTT. This gives the protein CASSLGQEFLAQHF. The entire variable domain, with the rest obtained from reference TRBV7-8 and TRBJ1-5, is as follows: GAGVSQSPRYKVAKRGQDVALRCDPISGHVSLFWYQQALGQGPEFLTYFQNEAQLDKSGLPSDRFFAERPEGSVSTLKIQRTQQEDSAVYLCASSLGQEFLAQHFGDGTRLSIL.